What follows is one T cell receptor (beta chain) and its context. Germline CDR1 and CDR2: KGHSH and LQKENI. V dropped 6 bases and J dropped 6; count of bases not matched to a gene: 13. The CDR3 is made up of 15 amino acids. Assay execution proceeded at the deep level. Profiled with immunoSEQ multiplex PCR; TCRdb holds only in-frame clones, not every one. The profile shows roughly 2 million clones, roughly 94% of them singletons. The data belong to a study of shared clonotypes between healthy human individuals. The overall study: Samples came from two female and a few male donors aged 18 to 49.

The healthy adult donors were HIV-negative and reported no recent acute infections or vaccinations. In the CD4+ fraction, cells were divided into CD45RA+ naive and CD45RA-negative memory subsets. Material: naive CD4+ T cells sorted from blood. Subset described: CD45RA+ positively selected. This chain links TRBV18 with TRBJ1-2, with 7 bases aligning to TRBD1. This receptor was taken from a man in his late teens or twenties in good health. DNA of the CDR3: TGTGCCAGCTCCCTCCGACAGGGCGAGATACATGGCTACACCTTC. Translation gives CASSLRQGEIHGYTF.